The sequence of this TCR beta chain was determined in a study of cytomegalovirus exposure and HLA in healthy donors. Across the study: In a later analysis, it was reported that the 110 or so validation repertoires had been produced on the same platform as the 700 or so repertoires belonging to the first cohort. General study points: Reports indicated that the classifier achieved high specificity and sensitivity in diagnosing cytomegalovirus status.

TCRdb keeps only in-frame clones here, not all; method: immunoSEQ multiplex PCR. This table holds 200,000 to 300,000 clones, around 90% found once. Donors came from a validation cohort of 95 to 150 subjects, distinct from the first 666-subject cohort. This CDR3 has 13 residues. Germline V gene data show CDR1 as MNHNY and CDR2 as SVGAGI (reference sequence). The germline V and J ends were trimmed by 4 bases and 0 bases, with 4 bases remaining between them. Notes on this clone: Its antigen is unknown.

This clonotype was sampled from a woman in her twenties or thirties in good health and CMV-seronegative. Sequencing was done on a sample of PBMCs. The chain joins TRBV6-6 to TRBJ2-1; D ambiguous. The CDR3 protein is CASSSPSYNEQFF. The DNA of the CDR3 is TGTGCCAGCAGTTCGCCCTCCTACAATGAGCAGTTCTTC.